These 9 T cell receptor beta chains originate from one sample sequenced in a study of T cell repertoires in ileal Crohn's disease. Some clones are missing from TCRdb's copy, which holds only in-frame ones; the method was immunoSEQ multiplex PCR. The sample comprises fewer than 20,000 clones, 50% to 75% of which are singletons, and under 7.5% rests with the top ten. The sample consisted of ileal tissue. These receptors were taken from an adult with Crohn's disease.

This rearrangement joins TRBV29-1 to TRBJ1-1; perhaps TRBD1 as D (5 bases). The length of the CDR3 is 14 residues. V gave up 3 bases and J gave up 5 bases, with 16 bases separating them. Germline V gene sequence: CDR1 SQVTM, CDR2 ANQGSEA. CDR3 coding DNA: TGCAGCGTTGATCGGGGCAGGGAGGGGACTGAAGCTTTCTTT. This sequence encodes CSVDRGREGTEAFF.

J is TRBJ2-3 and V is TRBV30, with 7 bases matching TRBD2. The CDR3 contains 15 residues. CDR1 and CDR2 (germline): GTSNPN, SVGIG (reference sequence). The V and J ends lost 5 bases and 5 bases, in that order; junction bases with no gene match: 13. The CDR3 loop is CAWGGRRELLDTQYF. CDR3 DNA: TGTGCCTGGGGGGGTCGGCGGGAGTTGCTAGATACGCAGTATTTT. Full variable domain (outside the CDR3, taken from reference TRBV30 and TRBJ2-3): SQTIHQWPATLVQPVGSPLSLECTVEGTSNPNLYWYRQAAGRGLQLLFYSVGIGQISSEVPQNLSASRPQDRQFILSSKKLLLSDSGFYLCAWGGRRELLDTQYFGPGTRLTVL.

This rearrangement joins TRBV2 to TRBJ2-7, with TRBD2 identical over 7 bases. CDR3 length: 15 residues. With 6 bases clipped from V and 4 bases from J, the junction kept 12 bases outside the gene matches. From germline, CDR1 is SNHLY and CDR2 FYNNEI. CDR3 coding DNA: TGTGCCAGCAGACAATTTGCGGGAGCGGGTTACGAGCAGTACTTC. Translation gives CASRQFAGAGYEQYF.

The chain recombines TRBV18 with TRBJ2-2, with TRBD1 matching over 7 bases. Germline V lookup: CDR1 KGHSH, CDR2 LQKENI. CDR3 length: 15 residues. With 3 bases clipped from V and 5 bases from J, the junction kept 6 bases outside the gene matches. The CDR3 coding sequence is TGTGCCAGCTCACCGACAGGGAGAGGGACCGGGGAGCTGTTTTTT. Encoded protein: CASSPTGRGTGELFF.

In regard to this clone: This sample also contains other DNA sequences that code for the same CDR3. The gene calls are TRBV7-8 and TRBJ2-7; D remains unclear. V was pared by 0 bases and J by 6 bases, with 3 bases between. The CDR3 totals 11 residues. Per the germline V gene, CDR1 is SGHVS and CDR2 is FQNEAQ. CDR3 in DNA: TGTGCCAGCAGCTTAGCCCGCGAGCAGTACTTC. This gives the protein CASSLAREQYF.

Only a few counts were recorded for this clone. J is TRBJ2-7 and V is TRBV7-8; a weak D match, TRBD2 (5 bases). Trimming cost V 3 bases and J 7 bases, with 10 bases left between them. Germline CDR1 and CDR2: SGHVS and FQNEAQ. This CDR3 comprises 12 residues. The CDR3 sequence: CASSFIRGEQYF. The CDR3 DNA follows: TGTGCCAGCAGCTTTATCCGGGGAGAGCAGTACTTC.

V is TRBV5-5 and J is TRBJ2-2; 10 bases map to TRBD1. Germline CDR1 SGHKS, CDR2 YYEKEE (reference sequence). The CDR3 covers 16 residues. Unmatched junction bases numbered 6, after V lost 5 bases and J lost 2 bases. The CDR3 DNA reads TGTGCCAGCAGTTCCGGGACAGGGGTAAACACCGGGGAGCTGTTTTTT. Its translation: CASSSGTGVNTGELFF.

The DNA of the CDR3 is TGTGCCAGCAGGACAGGGGCAAACATTCAGTACTTC. Amino acids: CASRTGANIQYF. The V call is TRBV28, the J call TRBJ2-4; 8 nucleotides match TRBD1. Per the germline V gene, CDR1 is MDHEN and CDR2 is SYDVKM. V lost 6 bases, J lost 6 bases, and 1 base stayed unmatched. The length of the CDR3 is 12 residues. Drawing the rest from reference TRBV28 and TRBJ2-4, the complete variable domain is DVKVTQSSRYLVKRTGEKVFLECVQDMDHENMFWYRQDPGLGLRLIYFSYDVKMKEKGDIPEGYSVSREKKERFSLILESASTNQTSMYLCASRTGANIQYFGAGTRLSVL.

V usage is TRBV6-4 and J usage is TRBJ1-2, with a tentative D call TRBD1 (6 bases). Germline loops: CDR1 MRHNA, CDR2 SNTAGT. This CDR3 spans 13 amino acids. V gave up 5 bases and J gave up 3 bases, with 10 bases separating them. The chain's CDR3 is CASSLQGDYGYTF. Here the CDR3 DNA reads TGTGCCAGCAGTTTACAGGGCGACTATGGCTACACCTTC.